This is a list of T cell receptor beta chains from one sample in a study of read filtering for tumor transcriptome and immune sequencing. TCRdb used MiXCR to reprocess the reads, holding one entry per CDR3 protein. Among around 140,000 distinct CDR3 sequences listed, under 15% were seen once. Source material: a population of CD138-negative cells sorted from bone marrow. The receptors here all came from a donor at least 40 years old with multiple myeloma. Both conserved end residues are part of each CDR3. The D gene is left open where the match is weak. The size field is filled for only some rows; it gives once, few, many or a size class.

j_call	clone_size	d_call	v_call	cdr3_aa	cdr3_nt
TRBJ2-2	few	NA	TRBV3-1	CASRQFTGELSF	TGTGCCAGCAGGCAGTTTACCGGGGAGCTGTCTTTT
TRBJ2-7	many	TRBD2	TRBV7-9	CASSFLTSGRGKDEQYF	TGTGCCAGCAGCTTTCTGACTAGCGGGAGAGGGAAGGACGAGCAGTACTTC
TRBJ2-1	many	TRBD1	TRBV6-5	CASSPRTGYSNEQFF	TGTGCCAGCAGTCCTCGGACAGGGTATTCCAATGAGCAGTTCTTC
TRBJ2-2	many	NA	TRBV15	CATSSRQATTGELFF	TGTGCCACCTCCTCGCGGCAGGCGACCACCGGGGAGCTGTTTTTT
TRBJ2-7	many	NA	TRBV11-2	CASSLGRVAEQYF	TGTGCCAGCAGCTTAGGTAGGGTCGCCGAGCAGTACTTC
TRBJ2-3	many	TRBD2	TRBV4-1	CASSQDETAGRAADTQYF	TGCGCCAGCAGCCAAGATGAAACGGCCGGGAGGGCGGCAGATACGCAGTATTTT
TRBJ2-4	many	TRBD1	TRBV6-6	CASSYQQGAQNIQYF	TGTGCCAGCAGTTACCAACAGGGGGCGCAAAACATTCAGTACTTC
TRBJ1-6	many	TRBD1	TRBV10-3	CAISDRRGTGASPLHF	TGTGCCATCAGTGACCGGAGGGGGACAGGGGCTTCACCCCTCCACTTT
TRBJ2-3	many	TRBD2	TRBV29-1	CSVEDTSDTDTQYF	TGCAGCGTTGAGGATACTAGCGACACAGATACGCAGTATTTT
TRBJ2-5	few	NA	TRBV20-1	CSARDGAGVQETQYF	TGCAGTGCTAGAGATGGCGCTGGGGTCCAAGAGACCCAGTACTTC
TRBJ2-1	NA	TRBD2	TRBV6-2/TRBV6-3	CASRASGRAYEQFF	TGTGCCAGCAGAGCTAGCGGGAGGGCCTATGAGCAGTTCTTC
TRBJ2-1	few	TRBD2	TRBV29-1	CSVVTSGESSYNEQFF	TGCAGCGTTGTGACTAGCGGGGAAAGCTCCTACAATGAGCAGTTCTTC